This entry describes one T cell receptor (beta chain). Its cognate antigen is unknown. The data originate from a study of T cell responses to AZD1222 COVID-19 vaccine. Study-wide findings and caveats: Rises in breadth and depth of Spike-specific TCRs came after two AZD1222 doses. The donor cohort was predominantly white British with a female majority, and clonal diversity may have been underestimated.

The repertoire was sequenced with immunoSEQ multiplex PCR; TCRdb's copy has only in-frame clones and lacks some. The sample holds approximately 110,000 clones, roughly nine tenths seen once. The source of this sequence is an adult who received the AZD1222 COVID-19 vaccine. Source: peripheral blood, taken 28 days after the second AZD1222 dose.

The CDR3 loop reads CSVEDLRVGAEAFF. The CDR3 bases are TGCAGCGTTGAAGATCTGAGGGTGGGGGCTGAAGCTTTCTTT. This chain uses TRBV29-1 with TRBJ1-1; weak D call: TRBD1 (5 bases). Per the germline V gene, CDR1 is SQVTM and CDR2 is ANQGSEA. Trimming shortened V by 0 bases and J by 6 bases, and 14 bases separated the two germline ends. CDR3 size: 14 residues. Full variable domain (remainder filled in from reference TRBV29-1 and TRBJ1-1): SAVISQKPSRDICQRGTSLTIQCQVDSQVTMMFWYRQQPGQSLTLIATANQGSEATYESGFVIDKFPISRPNLTFSTLTVSNMSPEDSSIYLCSVEDLRVGAEAFFGQGTRLTVV.